These T cell receptor beta chains were read from a single sample in a study of memory CD4+ T cells and cytomegalovirus serostatus. Assay: immunoSEQ multiplex PCR; the TCRdb copy retains only in-frame clones and omits some. The sample holds 35,000 to 50,000 clones; around three quarters are singletons and the top ten take 1% to 1.3%. Input material: memory CD4+ T cells from blood. These receptors were obtained from an adult in good health and CMV-seronegative. Each CDR3 is given with its conserved first and last residue. D genes are given only for firm matches. Part of the rows lack a size; the others show once, few, many or a class for expanded clones.

clone_size j_call v_call d_call cdr3_nt cdr3_aa
- TRBJ2-7 TRBV19 - TGTGCCAGTAGTATACAGGGAAGAGGATTGGGGGAGCAGTACTTC CASSIQGRGLGEQYF
- TRBJ2-4 TRBV7-9 - TGTGCCAGCAGCTTAGCATACCCGGGGCGGACAATAGCCAAAAACATTCAGTACTTC CASSLAYPGRTIAKNIQYF
- TRBJ2-4 TRBV19 - TGTGCCAGTAGTACCGAGGAGGGAAACATTCAGTACTTC CASSTEEGNIQYF
- TRBJ2-5 TRBV11-3 - TGTGCCAGCAGCTTAAGGTCCAAGGATGGGGAGACCCAGTACTTC CASSLRSKDGETQYF
- TRBJ1-3 TRBV2 - TGTGCCAGCAGTGAAGCGCTTCAGTCGGGACACCGGAATACTCGAAACACCATATATTTT CASSEALQSGHRNTRNTIYF
- TRBJ2-1 TRBV7-7 - TGTGCTAGCAGCTTCGAAAGGGACAATGAGCAGTTCTTC CASSFERDNEQFF
- TRBJ1-4 TRBV28 TRBD1 TGTGCCAGCAGACCAACAGGGGGTTTCAATGAAAAACTGTTTTTT CASRPTGGFNEKLFF
- TRBJ2-7 TRBV10-3 TRBD2 TGTGCCATCCTACCTAGCGGGAGTCGGGAGCAGTACTTC CAILPSGSREQYF
- TRBJ2-7 TRBV11-3 - TGTGCCAGCAGCTTAGAAGGTTGGGAAGGCAACTACGAGCAGTACTTC CASSLEGWEGNYEQYF
- TRBJ2-1 TRBV7-2 - TGTGCCAGCAGCCGTCGCAACGCTCAGCAAAGGTTCTATGAGCAGTTCTTC CASSRRNAQQRFYEQFF
- TRBJ2-3 TRBV12-5 - TGTGCTAGTGGTTTGGTAACAGGTCCAGGCACAGATACGCAGTATTTT CASGLVTGPGTDTQYF
- TRBJ1-5 TRBV25-1 - TGTGCCAGCAGTGCTGGGGGGGAGGATCAGCCCCAGCATTTT CASSAGGEDQPQHF
- TRBJ1-4 TRBV18 - TGTGCCAGCTCACCTAACCCGAGTTCAAATGAAAAACTGTTTTTT CASSPNPSSNEKLFF
- TRBJ2-2 TRBV2 TRBD2 TGTGCCAGCAAACTAGCGGGAGACGTCACCGGGGAGCTGTTTTTT CASKLAGDVTGELFF
- TRBJ2-1 TRBV5-6 TRBD1 TGTGCCAGCAGCCTCGGGACAGGGGTCAATGAGCAGTTCTTC CASSLGTGVNEQFF
- TRBJ2-6 TRBV19 - TGTGCCAGTAGTATGGACAGTCTCCTCTCTGGGGCCAACGTCCTGACTTTC CASSMDSLLSGANVLTF
- TRBJ2-1 TRBV7-2 - TGTGCCAGCAGCTTTTTATCGGGTTTCTACTACAATGAGCAGTTCTTC CASSFLSGFYYNEQFF
- TRBJ2-3 TRBV6-5 - TGTGCCAGCAGTAAGGGGAAGGTTAGGACAGATACGCAGTATTTT CASSKGKVRTDTQYF
- TRBJ2-3 TRBV11-3 TRBD1 TGTGCCAGCAGCTTAATCGCAGGGGGCGAAGATACGCAGTATTTT CASSLIAGGEDTQYF
- TRBJ2-7 TRBV21-1 - TGTGCCAGCAGCAAAGGCCCGAGGACAGGGCATTACGAGCAGTACTTC CASSKGPRTGHYEQYF
- TRBJ2-1 TRBV5-5 TRBD2 TGTGCCAGCAACCGGGACTACTCCTACAATGAGCAGTTCTTC CASNRDYSYNEQFF
- TRBJ1-4 TRBV5-1 - TGCGCCAGCAGCTGGGGACGGGGGGCTAATGAAAAACTGTTTTTT CASSWGRGANEKLFF
- TRBJ2-5 TRBV7-2 - TGTGCCAGCAGCCTACGCCGGGAAGAGACCCAGTACTTC CASSLRREETQYF
medium-sized TRBJ1-4 TRBV7-2 - TGTGCCAGCAGCTTACGGGGAGGAAGAGAAAAACTGTTTTTT CASSLRGGREKLFF
- TRBJ2-1 TRBV7-9 TRBD2 TGTGCCAGCAGCCCCCCGGGACTAGCGACTGTTCTTAGGTACAATGAGCAGTTCTTC CASSPPGLATVLRYNEQFF
- TRBJ2-7 TRBV5-6 - TGTGCCAGCAGGATTGGTAACCCACAAAGACCCTACGAGCAGTACTTC CASRIGNPQRPYEQYF
- TRBJ1-3 TRBV7-9 - TGTGCCAGCAGCTTAGGGCAGGGTCTATCTGGAAACACCATATATTTT CASSLGQGLSGNTIYF
few TRBJ2-5 TRBV28 - TGTGCCAGCAGTTTATCACGGACCCAGTACTTC CASSLSRTQYF
- TRBJ2-5 TRBV6-1 TRBD2 TGTGCCAGCAGTGGCCTCGCGGGGGGGGAGACCCAGTACTTC CASSGLAGGETQYF
once TRBJ1-5 TRBV19 - TGTGCCAGTAGCATAAGCCTTAATCAGCCCCAGCATTTT CASSISLNQPQHF
few TRBJ2-1 TRBV2 TRBD2 TGTGCCAGCCAATCCGGGACTAGCGGTCACAATGAGCAGTTCTTC CASQSGTSGHNEQFF
- TRBJ2-5 TRBV29-1 - TGCAGCGTTGATTTGGGAGGCGAGACCCAGTACTTC CSVDLGGETQYF
- TRBJ2-5 TRBV11-3 - TGTGCCAGCAGCTTAAACGGACAAGAGACCCAGTACTTC CASSLNGQETQYF
- TRBJ2-3 TRBV5-1 - TGCGCCAGCAGCTTGGGCATTAGTCAAAGCACAGATACGCAGTATTTT CASSLGISQSTDTQYF
- TRBJ2-1 TRBV19 - TGTGCCAGTAGTCCGACACGGGGAGGTGAGCAGTTCTTC CASSPTRGGEQFF
- TRBJ1-1 TRBV16 - TGTGCCAGCAGCCAATCGCGAAACGACTGGACTGAAGCTTTCTTT CASSQSRNDWTEAFF
- TRBJ2-7 TRBV7-6 - TGTGCCAGCAGCTTACTTCCAGGGGTGGGCGAGCAGTACTTC CASSLLPGVGEQYF